What follows are 20 T cell receptor beta chains derived from one specimen sequenced in a study of tumor and adjacent non-tumor tissue in lung cancer (dated by TCRdb to between 2018 and 2020). RNA was isolated from bulk, unsorted tissue, and RNA quality was assessed with a NanoDrop ND-1000 and an Agilent 2100. The normal lung samples consisted of distant non-tumor tissue collected more than 3 cm from the tumor edge. Library preparation used multiplex PCR. TCRdb records Illumina HiSeq 2500 as the sequencer. TCRbeta libraries were built by three rounds of nested PCR using primers (Table S4), following protocols modified from ARM-PCR. TCRdb reran the public reads through fastp at Q25 and MiXCR, keeping productive beta chains. Each entry is one CDR3 protein sequence, shown with its most common DNA and genes. For this sample there are some 80,000 distinct CDR3 sequences; just over 75% appear just once. The biggest ten clones account for 30% to 50% of the sample.

The sample was distant non-tumor lung tissue. The receptors come from a man in his sixties or seventies with non-small cell lung cancer.

A note on this clonotype: This may come from a read error, since a much larger clone is one base off. This chain uses TRBV5-1 with TRBJ2-7, with D maybe TRBD1 (7 bases). Germline V gene data show CDR1 as SGHRS and CDR2 as YFSETQ. The CDR3 spans 16 residues. The CDR3 is CASRGGGGDSSYEQCF. The CDR3 DNA reads TGCGCCAGCAGGGGTGGAGGGGGCGATAGCTCCTACGAGCAGTGCTTC. Based on the CDR3 plus reference TRBV5-1 and TRBJ2-7, the full variable domain is KAGVTQTPRYLIKTRGQQVTLSCSPISGHRSVSWYQQTPGQGLQFLFEYFSETQRNKGNFPGRFSGRQFSNSRSEMNVSTLELGDSALYLCASRGGGGDSSYEQCFGPGTRLTVT.

As for this clonotype: A junction end diverges from the germline sequence, so it may reflect a read error. This chain links TRBV6-5 with TRBJ1-3; D is uncertain. Germline V gives CDR1 MNHEY, CDR2 SVGAGI. The CDR3 contains 16 residues. In DNA form, the CDR3 reads TGTGCCAGGAGTTACCCGTTCGAGAGCCCTGGAAACACCATATATTTT. Translation gives CARSYPFESPGNTIYF.

Of note for this clonotype: Germline is not matched at one junction end, which may reflect a read error. DNA of the CDR3: TGCGCCAGCAGCCAGGCCCTCGGACGGTTGGGCACTGAAGATTTCTTT. Protein sequence: CASSQALGRLGTEDFF. V gene TRBV4-1 combines with J gene TRBJ1-1; D gene uncertain. Germline CDR1 is MGHRA and CDR2 is YSYEKL. The CDR3 consists of 16 residues.

The chain carries TRBV12-5 and TRBJ2-7; D ambiguous. The CDR3 sequence is 12 residues long. V gave up 6 bases and J gave up 7 bases, with 13 bases separating them. In germline, CDR1 is LGHNT, CDR2 FRNRAP. The CDR3 loop is CASGTNPEEQYF. In DNA, the CDR3 is TGTGCTAGTGGCACAAATCCGGAGGAGCAGTACTTC.

The chain recombines TRBV6-2 or TRBV6-3 with TRBJ1-1; no definite D call. Germline V gene sequence: CDR1 MNHEY, CDR2 SVGEGT. There are 15 residues in the CDR3. V was shortened by 9 bases and J by 10 bases, with 27 bases between the two germline ends. The CDR3 sequence is CASQPFVRQRRGAFF. Here the CDR3 DNA reads TGTGCCAGTCAACCCTTTGTGAGACAAAGAAGAGGAGCTTTCTTT.

This clonotype was seen only once. The chain carries TRBV5-6 and TRBJ2-5, with a tentative D call TRBD2 (5 bases). This CDR3 spans 16 amino acids. Germline V CDR1 and CDR2: SGHDT, YYEEEE. Deletions cut 9 bases from V and 7 bases from J, with 28 bases between. This chain's CDR3 is CATSRSITDIVGTQYF. In DNA form, the CDR3 reads TGTGCCACTAGCCGTTCCATTACCGATATAGTTGGGACCCAGTACTTC. Full variable domain (rest looked up from reference TRBV5-6 and TRBJ2-5): DAGVTQSPTHLIKTRGQQVTLRCSPKSGHDTVSWYQQALGQGPQFIFQYYEEEERQRGNFPDRFSGHQFPNYSSELNVNALLLGDSALYLCATSRSITDIVGTQYFGPGTRLLVL.

Turning to this clonotype: An end of the junction differs from the germline gene, which may be a read error. The genes are TRBV6-1 and TRBJ2-2; D is uncertain. Per germline, CDR1 MNHNS and CDR2 SASEGT. This CDR3 comprises 16 residues. The CDR3 DNA follows: TGTGCCAGCAGTAAAGCACCTTATGATAAGACCGGTGAGCTGTTTTTT. Translation: CASSKAPYDKTGELFF.

With respect to this clonotype: Since the CDR3 does not end with the conserved phenylalanine or tryptophan, this likely comes from a read error. J is TRBJ1-2 and V is TRBV29-1; 7 bases are a match to TRBD1. The ends lost 1 base at V and 4 bases at J; junction bases unmatched: 9. CDR3 length: 15 amino acids. CDR1 and CDR2 from the germline V gene are SQVTM and ANQGSEA. The CDR3 sequence: CSVEGGDRVSYGYTL. The CDR3 DNA is TGCAGCGTTGAAGGAGGTGACAGGGTTAGCTATGGCTACACCTTA.

About this clonotype: This may stem from a read error, because a much larger clone lies one nucleotide away. The V call is TRBV6-2 or TRBV6-3, the J call TRBJ2-5; unclear D gene. The V gene's germline CDR1 is MNHEY and CDR2 SVGEGT. The CDR3 totals 13 residues. CDR3: CDSRTGGKETQYF. The DNA of the CDR3 is TGTGACAGCAGAACCGGTGGCAAAGAGACCCAGTACTTC.

V gene TRBV7-9 combines with J gene TRBJ2-7; D may match TRBD1 or TRBD2 (7 bases each). Germline V lookup: CDR1 SEHNR, CDR2 FQNEAQ (reference sequence). V lost 1 base, J lost 7 bases, and 14 bases lay in between. This CDR3 has 14 residues. The CDR3 coding sequence is TGTGCCAGCAGCTTAGATCCCAGGGGGGGTGAGCAGTACTTC. It is translated as CASSLDPRGGEQYF. Full variable domain (missing parts from reference TRBV7-9 and TRBJ2-7): DTGVSQNPRHKITKRGQNVTFRCDPISEHNRLYWYRQTLGQGPEFLTYFQNEAQLEKSRLLSDRFSAERPKGSFSTLEIQRTEQGDSAMYLCASSLDPRGGEQYFGPGTRLTVT.

About this clonotype itself: Since the CDR3 does not end with the conserved phenylalanine or tryptophan, this likely comes from a read error. No DNA is shown, since the ends of the CDR3 on it are uncertain; the CDR3 is the one TCRdb lists. The gene calls are TRBV11-2 and TRBJ2-2; the table's D call, TRBD1, has no DNA check behind it. The CDR3 extends over 16 residues, inclusive of both ends. Germline loops: CDR1 SGHAT, CDR2 FQNNGV. This chain's CDR3 is CISSLVGTGVAGEPFL.

On this clonotype itself: Given a much more abundant clone one base away, this may be a read error. This chain uses TRBV5-4 with TRBJ1-5, with D possibly being TRBD1 (6 bases). The CDR3 runs to 14 residues. From germline, CDR1 is SGHNT and CDR2 YYREEE (reference sequence). The CDR3 DNA sequence: TGTGCCGGCAGCTTAGGGGGAATCAATCAGCCCCAGCATTTT. Protein product: CAGSLGGINQPQHF.

The chain carries TRBV6-1 and TRBJ1-5; D uncertain. The J call may be in error: the DNA end matches TRBJ2-3 better. Germline loops: CDR1 MNHNS, CDR2 SASEGT. This CDR3 is 15 amino acids long. CDR3 in amino acids: CASSEGWAMDEPQYF. The CDR3 DNA is TGTGCCAGCAGTGAAGGTTGGGCGATGGATGAGCCCCAGTATTTT.

Regarding this clonotype: One junction end does not reproduce the germline sequence, and a read error may be involved. V and J are TRBV12-3 or TRBV12-4 and TRBJ2-2; unclear D gene. The CDR3 is 15 residues long. This chain's CDR3 is CASNSQYGNAGELFF. The CDR3 DNA follows: TGTGCCAGCAATTCCCAATATGGGAACGCCGGGGAGCTGTTTTTT.

As for this clonotype: A single base separates this from a much larger clone, so it may be a read error. The rearrangement uses TRBV7-2 and TRBJ2-7; 9 nucleotides agree with TRBD1. From germline, CDR1 is SGHTA and CDR2 FQGNSA. V was pared by 7 bases and J by 3 bases, with 10 bases of the junction left unmatched. There are 15 residues in the CDR3. CDR3 sequence: CASTFDRGFGYEQYF. In nucleotides, the CDR3 is TGTGCCAGCACCTTCGACAGGGGGTTCGGCTACGAGCAGTACTTC.

This clonotype was counted many times. This chain joins TRBV24-1 and TRBJ1-5, with 9 bases matching TRBD1. V trimming: 3 bases; J trimming: 5 bases; junction bases outside the gene matches: 4. This CDR3 is 15 amino acids long. Per the germline V gene, CDR1 is KGHDR and CDR2 is SFDVKD. The CDR3 bases are TGTGCCACCAGTGATGATAGGACAGGGGATCAGCCCCAGCATTTT. As protein: CATSDDRTGDQPQHF.

This clonotype was counted only a few times. DNA for the CDR3: TGTGCCAGCAGCCAAGGGGGCAGCGTTGAGCAGTTCTTC. This gives the protein CASSQGGSVEQFF. The gene calls are TRBV3-1 and TRBJ2-1; tentatively, D is TRBD1 (5 bases). Germline lookup yields CDR1 LGHDT and CDR2 YNNKEL (reference sequence). The CDR3 sequence is 13 residues long. V lost 1 base to trimming and J lost 9 bases, with 10 bases between them.

Concerning this clonotype itself: Compared with germline, one end of the junction differs, possibly owing to a read error. The CDR3 DNA reads TGCAGCGTTGAAAACCCAACGAGGAGCTCCTACACTGAGCAGTTCTTC. Its protein product is CSVENPTRSSYTEQFF. The chain carries TRBV29-1 and TRBJ2-1; D gene unclear. This CDR3 is built from 16 residues. From germline, CDR1 is SQVTM and CDR2 ANQGSEA.

The V gene is TRBV20-1, the J gene TRBJ2-3, with unresolved D. CDR1 and CDR2 from the germline V gene are DFQATT and SNEGSKA (reference sequence). The CDR3 sequence is 12 residues long. V dropped 6 bases and J dropped 6 bases, with 13 bases sitting between them. CDR3 amino acids: CSAAIIGDTQYF. The CDR3 DNA reads as TGCAGTGCCGCTATTATAGGGGATACGCAGTATTTT.

For this clonotype: The junction differs from germline at one of its ends, possibly a read error. The rearrangement uses TRBV6-5 and TRBJ1-2; TRBD1 matches at 10 bases. CDR1 is MNHEY and CDR2 is SVGAGI in the germline V gene. There are 17 residues in the CDR3. CDR3 sequence (DNA): TGTGCCAGCAGTTACTCAATTACCGGACAGGGGGACTATGACTACGCCTTC. This sequence encodes CASSYSITGQGDYDYAF.